This TCR beta chain was retrieved from a study of T-cell reconstitution after alpha-beta-depleted transplantation in children. The table lists this clonotype with many counts. Its antigen is unknown. Researchers prepared the TCRbeta library using unique molecular identifiers, the study reports. TCRdb ran MiXCR on the PCR reads and lists one entry per CDR3 protein. The sample includes around 210,000 distinct CDR3 sequences, about 7% of them seen just once. General observations from the study: Several hundred graft clones that had expanded were reportedly the source of alpha-beta T cells about two months after transplant. At the one-year point after transplant, T-cell counts and TCRbeta diversity were found to come mostly from T cells that had been newly produced. Surviving recipient T cells and intrathymic progenitors accounted for some patients' high TCRbeta diversity at day 60.

The CDR3 is 14 amino acids. The V and J ends lost 8 bases and 0 bases respectively, with 14 bases between them. Germline CDR1 and CDR2: SEHNR and FQNEAQ (reference sequence). The TCR was taken from a boy aged 2 to 10 with acute lymphoblastic leukemia, due to receive a stem cell transplant. The input for sequencing was PBMCs, taken before TCRalphabeta/CD19-depleted stem cell transplant. This chain connects TRBV7-9 to TRBJ2-7; possible D gene TRBD2, 5 bases. The CDR3 DNA follows: TGTGCCAGCGGCACTAGATCTAGCTCCTACGAGCAGTACTTC. This gives the protein CASGTRSSSYEQYF.